The 2 T cell receptor beta chains reported below all come from one sample, sequenced in a study of neurological immune-mediated disorders. A single record per CDR3 protein comes from TCRdb applying MiXCR to the 5' RACE reads. The sample has about 58,000 distinct CDR3 sequences, under 3.5% seen once. The source material was PBMCs. The receptors were sampled from a woman aged 60-75 years with multiple sclerosis.

This clonotype was counted at least ten times. The rearrangement uses TRBV5-1 and TRBJ2-2; 11 bases match TRBD1. The trim removed 3 bases at V and 5 bases at J, leaving 3 bases unmatched. The germline CDR1 and CDR2 sequences are SGHRS and YFSETQ. The CDR3 runs to 15 residues. The CDR3 nucleotides read TGCGCCAGCAGCTCGGGACAGGGGGATACCGGGGAGCTGTTTTTT. Amino acids: CASSSGQGDTGELFF.

In its sample, this clonotype was seen many times. The genes are TRBV5-1 and TRBJ1-1, with a weak D call TRBD1 (5 bases). The length of the CDR3 is 14 residues. Trimming took 6 bases from V and 1 from J, leaving 13 bases between them. The germline gives CDR1 SGHRS, CDR2 YFSETQ. CDR3 protein: CASTLTVGNTEAFF. The CDR3 region has the DNA TGCGCCAGCACATTGACAGTAGGGAACACTGAAGCTTTCTTT.